The rows below give T cell receptor beta chains drawn from one sample of a study of T cell responses to AZD1222 COVID-19 vaccine. Here immunoSEQ multiplex PCR was the method, and the copy in TCRdb shows in-frame clones only, minus some. The sample lists about 140,000 clones; approximately 95% were seen once. Material: peripheral blood, obtained on day 0 of MenACWY control vaccination. The receptors come from an adult in good health. CDR3s include the opening cysteine and the closing phenylalanine or tryptophan.

TRBV5-1 | CASSWGQANTEAFF
TRBV6-1 | CASSETQGQGYTEAFF
TRBV5-8 | CASSFQGPNEKLFF
TRBV4-2 | CASSQDLGGYYEQYF
TRBV28 | CASSFGSRHNEQFF
TRBV7-9 | CAVIRTGGSTEAFF
TRBV7-2 | CASSSQGIYYEQYF
TRBV5-1 | CASSRTAGGYEQYF
TRBV9 | CASSFSYNEQFF
TRBV3-1/TRBV3-2 | CASSEEGRVGNQPQHF
TRBV28 | CASSPRRRLGQGDTQYF
TRBV4-1 | CASSQSAWTVNTEAFF
TRBV5-1 | CASSLAGTGVRETQYF
TRBV24-1 | CATSPPSGSDEQFF
TRBV4-1 | CASSPVPGYNEQFF
TRBV7-9 | CASSYRQGANTIYF
TRBV5-6 | CASSLTGRGLHYGYTF
TRBV6-2/TRBV6-3 | CASSNRVTNSYEQYF
TRBV18 | CASSPSLGAGGFSQPQHF
TRBV5-1 | CASSAGLAGDTQYF
TRBV2 | CASSEDRKETQYF
TRBV7-2 | CASSLGTGRYNEQFF
TRBV7-2 | CASSLATGAYEQYF
TRBV30 | CAWSDLSLAGGPWGGNEQFF
TRBV29-1 | CSVVPRSDEQYF
TRBV18 | CASSPGGDSPLHF
TRBV19 | CASSIPPGASYTEAFF
TRBV19 | CASSIGFGQRGTEAFF
TRBV2 | CASSERSGGRTEAFF
TRBV5-5 | CASSLDPGTTEAFF
TRBV5-5 | CASSLDPAVDQPQHF
TRBV3-1/TRBV3-2 | CASSLLGGGTSSTNEKLFF
TRBV9 | CASSVDPGAQQPQHF
TRBV12-5 | CASGLVKTGTGEHYGYTF
TRBV10-3 | CAIAGGSNYGYTF
TRBV12-3/TRBV12-4 | CASSENSGAEAFF
TRBV2 | CAVQRRAGNQPQHF
TRBV5-4 | CASSPSPSPNYGYTF
TRBV5-6 | CASSPTGSYNSPLHF